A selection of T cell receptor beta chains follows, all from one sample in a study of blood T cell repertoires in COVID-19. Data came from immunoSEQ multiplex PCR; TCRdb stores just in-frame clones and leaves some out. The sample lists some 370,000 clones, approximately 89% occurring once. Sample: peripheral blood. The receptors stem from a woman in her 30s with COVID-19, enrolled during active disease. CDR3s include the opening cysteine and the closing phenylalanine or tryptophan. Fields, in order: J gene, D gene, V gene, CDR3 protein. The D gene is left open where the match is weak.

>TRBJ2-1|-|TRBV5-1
CASSPEGGSYNEQFF
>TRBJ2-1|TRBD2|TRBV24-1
CATSDAGRRGNEQFF
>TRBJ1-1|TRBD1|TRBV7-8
CASSLRDRGTEAFF
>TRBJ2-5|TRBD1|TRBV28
CASSSYLQGDQETQYF
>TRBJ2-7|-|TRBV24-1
CATSDLSRDEQYF
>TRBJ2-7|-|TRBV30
CAWDPGHGNEQYF
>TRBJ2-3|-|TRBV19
CATRNLADTQYF
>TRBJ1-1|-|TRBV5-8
CASFSQKLQQSNTEAFF
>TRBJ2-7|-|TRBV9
CASSPRTGSYEQYF
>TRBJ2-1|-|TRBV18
CASSPNRGGMVDEQFF
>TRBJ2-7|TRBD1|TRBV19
CASSGPNRSGTGAYEQYF
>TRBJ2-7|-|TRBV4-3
CASSQDGGSSSYEQYF
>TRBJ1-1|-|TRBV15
CATSRGGDTEAFF
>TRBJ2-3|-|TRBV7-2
CASSQYRGSDTQYF
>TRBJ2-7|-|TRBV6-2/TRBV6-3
CASSYSLDEQYF
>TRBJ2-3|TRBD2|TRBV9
CASSVESGRASTDTQYF
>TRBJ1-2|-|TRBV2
CASSPRGAYGYTF
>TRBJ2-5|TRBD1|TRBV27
CASRGTGKGETQYF
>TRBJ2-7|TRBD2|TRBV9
CASSVAASGFRYEQYF
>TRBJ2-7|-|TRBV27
CASSPGPIVYEQYF
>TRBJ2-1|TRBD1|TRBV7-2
CASRPGGARNEQFF
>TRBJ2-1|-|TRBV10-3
CAIRDAGNEQFF
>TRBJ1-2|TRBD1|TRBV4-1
CASSPRLPGGQSGYTF
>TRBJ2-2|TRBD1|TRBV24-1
CATSDSRQGSTGELFF
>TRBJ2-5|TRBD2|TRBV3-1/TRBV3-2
CASSQTSGAGGETQYF
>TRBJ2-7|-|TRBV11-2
CASSLGSQRLSYEQYF
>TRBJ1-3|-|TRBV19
CASSPQRSSGNTIYF
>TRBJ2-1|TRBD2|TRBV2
CASSELAGVNEQFF
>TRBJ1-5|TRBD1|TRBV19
CASSFNRGGNQPQHF
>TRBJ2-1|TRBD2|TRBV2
CASRTTSAGDNEQFF
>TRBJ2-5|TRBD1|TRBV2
CASAGGAGMETQYF
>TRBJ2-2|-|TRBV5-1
CASSKTLGGTGELFF
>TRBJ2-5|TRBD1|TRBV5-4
CASSLTGTPETQYF
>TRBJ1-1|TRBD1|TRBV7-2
CASSIQGDTEAFF
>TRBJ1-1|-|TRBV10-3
CAISPRGWDTEAFF
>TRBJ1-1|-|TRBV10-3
CAISFQGNTEAFF
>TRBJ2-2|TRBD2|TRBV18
CASSPGLAANTGELFF
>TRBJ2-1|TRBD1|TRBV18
CASSPEQGAYNEQFF
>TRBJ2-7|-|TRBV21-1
CASSHPKQDHSYEQYF
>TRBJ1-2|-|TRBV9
CASSVGGHYGYTF
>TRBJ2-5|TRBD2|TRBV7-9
CASSSGVSGYSRETQYF
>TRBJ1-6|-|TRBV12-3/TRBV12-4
CASSSGSLHF
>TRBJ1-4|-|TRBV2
CASRSRAGSVREKLFF
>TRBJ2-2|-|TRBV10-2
CASSESSQLRNTGELFF
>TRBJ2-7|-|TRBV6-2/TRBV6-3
CASSYGERFSYEQYF
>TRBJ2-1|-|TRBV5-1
CASSIDRYNEQFF
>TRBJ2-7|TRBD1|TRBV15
CATSRDRQGAHYEQYF
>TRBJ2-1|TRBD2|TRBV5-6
CASSRLASQFF
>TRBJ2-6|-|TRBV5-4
CASSLGAGAPPGANVLTF
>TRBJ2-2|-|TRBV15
CATSTELVNTGELFF
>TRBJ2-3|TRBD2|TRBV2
CASRKREGPDTQYF
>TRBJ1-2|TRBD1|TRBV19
CASSTPGTAYGYTF
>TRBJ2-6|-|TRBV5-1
CASTEGAGANVLTF
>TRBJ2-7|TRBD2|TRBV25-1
CASCCGSRGLAFLEQYF
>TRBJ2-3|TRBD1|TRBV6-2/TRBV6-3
CASSYPPGQGTDTQYF
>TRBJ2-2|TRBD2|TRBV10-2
CASSELAGAGELFF
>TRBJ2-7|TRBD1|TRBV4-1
CASSQDGGQSSYEQYF
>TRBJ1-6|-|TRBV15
CATSRDRLIDLLHF
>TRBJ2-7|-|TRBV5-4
CASSLGGGSYEQYF
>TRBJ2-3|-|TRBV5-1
CASSLAGGPTDTQYF